This T cell receptor beta chain was sequenced during a study of cytomegalovirus exposure and HLA in healthy donors. Worth noting for this clone: Its antigen is undetermined.

General study points: Researchers counted around 180 TCR beta chains as cytomegalovirus-associated.

PCR employed 60 Vbeta and 13 Jbeta primers. Sequencing used immunoSEQ multiplex PCR; TCRdb keeps in-frame clones, though not all of them. The data show 110,000 to 150,000 clones, almost 85% seen once. This TCR derives from a woman aged 35 to 49 in good health and CMV-seronegative. Material: PBMCs.

The DNA of the CDR3 is TGTGCTAGTGGTATCTGGGGGGTTTCACCCCTCCACTTT. Its protein product is CASGIWGVSPLHF. The rearrangement links TRBV12-5 to TRBJ1-6; a possible D gene is TRBD1 (5 bases). V lost 5 bases and J lost 9, with 11 bases in between. Germline CDR1 and CDR2: LGHNT and FRNRAP. The CDR3 consists of 13 residues.